The clone carrying this T cell receptor beta chain came up many times. Its antigen is undetermined. These data come from a study of T-cell reconstitution after alpha-beta-depleted transplantation in children. Study-level points and caveats: Surviving recipient T cells and thymic progenitors underlay high day-60 TCRbeta diversity in some patients. One year after transplant, T-cell counts and diversity came mostly from newly produced T cells. Two months or so post-transplant, alpha-beta T cells reportedly derived from several hundred expanded graft clones.

CDR1 DFQATT and CDR2 SNEGSKA come from the germline V gene (reference sequence). Deletions cut 6 bases from V and 3 bases from J, with 15 bases between. CDR3 length: 14 residues. Unique molecular identifiers tagged the TCRbeta library. MiXCR was run by TCRdb on the PCR reads, yielding one entry per CDR3 protein. The data show around 300,000 distinct CDR3 sequences, with around 10% seen just once and about 25% held by the top ten. The chain links TRBV20-1 to TRBJ2-1; perhaps D is TRBD1 or TRBD2 (5 bases each). The sample consisted of peripheral blood, taken 180 days after TCRalphabeta/CD19-depleted stem cell transplant. This clonotype was sampled from a male patient aged 2-10 years who had a stem cell transplant for chronic granulomatous disease, so the T cells may come from the graft donor. The CDR3 sequence is CSAQQVGGYNEQFF. Here the CDR3 DNA reads TGCAGTGCGCAACAGGTTGGGGGCTACAATGAGCAGTTCTTC.